A single sample gave rise to the 32 T cell receptor beta chains below, sequenced in a study of identical twins. TCRdb re-derived calls from the 5' RACE reads in MiXCR, one entry per CDR3 protein. The sample holds over 200,000 distinct CDR3 sequences, about 6.7% seen once. These data are also associated with another study on T cells expressing NK-cell markers.

Material: CD8+ T cells sorted from blood. The source of these receptors is a woman aged 18 to 35 in good health.

This clonotype was observed a handful of times. V is TRBV11-1 and J is TRBJ2-2, with D unresolved. The length of the CDR3 is 12 residues. V gave up 2 bases and J gave up 8 bases, with 6 bases separating them. CDR1 is SGHAT, CDR2 FQDESV, per germline (reference sequence). DNA of the CDR3: TGTGCCAGCAGCTTATGGCCGGGGGAGCTGTTTTTT. This codes for CASSLWPGELFF.

This clonotype was seen ten or more times. The chain combines TRBV4-1 with TRBJ2-1; 10 positions agree with TRBD1. Germline V gives CDR1 MGHRA, CDR2 YSYEKL. CDR3 size: 16 residues. J gave up 6 bases and V 0 bases, and 5 bases lay outside the gene matches. CDR3 sequence reads: CASSQETGGLGNEQFF. The DNA for the CDR3 is TGCGCCAGCAGCCAAGAGACAGGGGGCTTGGGCAATGAGCAGTTCTTC.

This clonotype has more than one count but fewer than ten. The chain joins TRBV27 to TRBJ2-7, with D possibly matching TRBD2 (5 bases). In germline, CDR1 is MNHEY, CDR2 SMNVEV (reference sequence). V gave up 5 bases and J gave up 5 bases, with 22 bases separating them. The CDR3 totals 16 residues. The CDR3 loop is CASSPVMGVDRDEQYF. As DNA, the CDR3 is TGTGCCAGCAGTCCAGTCATGGGAGTGGATCGGGACGAGCAGTACTTC.

The CDR3, as DNA: TGTGCCATCTCACTAGCGGGGGGGGTCACAGATACGCAGTATTTT. It specifies CAISLAGGVTDTQYF. The chain employs TRBV10-3 and TRBJ2-3; 13 bases map to TRBD2. CDR3 length: 15 residues. Unmatched junction bases numbered 4, after V lost 8 bases and J lost 2 bases. Germline loops: CDR1 ENHRY, CDR2 SYGVKD.

This clonotype came up a few times. The genes are TRBV9 and TRBJ1-1, with 7 bases identical to TRBD1. The CDR3 sequence is 15 residues long. The germline CDR1 and CDR2 sequences are SGDLS and YYNGEE. Trimming cost V 3 bases and J 3 bases; bases outside gene matches: 8. CDR3 DNA sequence: TGTGCCAGCAGCGCAACACAGGGGCTGGACACTGAAGCTTTCTTT. Translating it yields CASSATQGLDTEAFF.

This chain links TRBV9 with TRBJ2-1, with 9 bases aligning to TRBD2. The CDR3 sequence is 15 residues long. Germline V lookup: CDR1 SGDLS, CDR2 YYNGEE. After removal of 2 bases from V and 0 bases from J, the junction contained 0 bases not matched to a gene. In DNA form, the CDR3 reads TGTGCCAGCAGCGTGGGACTAGCCTCCTACAATGAGCAGTTCTTC. It codes for CASSVGLASYNEQFF.

V and J are TRBV3-1 and TRBJ2-1, with D possibly called TRBD1 or TRBD2 (5 bases each). Trimming shortened V by 5 bases and J by 9 bases, and 26 bases separated the two germline ends. The germline gives CDR1 LGHDT, CDR2 YNNKEL (reference sequence). This CDR3 comprises 17 residues. The CDR3 DNA sequence: TGTGCCAGCAGCAAGCAGGTCGCTGGGACGCCTGGTAGTGAGCAGTTCTTC. Translated, it gives CASSKQVAGTPGSEQFF.

This clonotype has more than one count but fewer than ten. This CDR3 reads CASSSTGGLNPYEQYF. The CDR3 nucleotides are TGTGCCAGCAGTTCGACAGGGGGACTTAATCCCTACGAGCAGTACTTC. This chain links TRBV2 with TRBJ2-7, with 9 bases aligning to TRBD1. From germline, CDR1 is SNHLY and CDR2 FYNNEI. The CDR3 runs 16 residues. The V gene end was trimmed by 5 bases and the J gene end by 2 bases; junction bases not matched to a gene: 10.

This clonotype has more than one count but fewer than ten. CDR3 nucleotides: TGTGCCAGCAGTTTTATGGACTACCAAGAGACCCAGTACTTC. Its protein is CASSFMDYQETQYF. J is TRBJ2-5 and V is TRBV12-3 or TRBV12-4; D is perhaps TRBD2 (5 bases). V was shortened by 3 bases and J by 0 bases, with 8 bases between the two germline ends. The CDR3 covers 14 residues.

The chain carries TRBV15 and TRBJ2-5; 7 bases agree with TRBD2. After removal of 3 bases from V and 4 bases from J, the junction contained 2 bases not matched to a gene. CDR1 is LNHNV and CDR2 is YYDKDF in the germline V gene (reference sequence). CDR3 length: 13 amino acids. The CDR3 region is CATSSGGRETQYF. In nucleotides, the CDR3 is TGTGCCACCAGCAGTGGCGGGAGAGAGACCCAGTACTTC.

In its sample, this clonotype was seen a few times. The V and J genes are TRBV7-9 and TRBJ2-7, with D possibly being TRBD2 (5 bases). There are 14 residues in the CDR3. Germline V gene sequence: CDR1 SEHNR, CDR2 FQNEAQ (reference sequence). Trimming removed 5 bases from V and 2 bases from J, with 13 bases in between. CDR3 sequence: CASSRSGVPYEQYF. The CDR3 DNA reads TGTGCCAGCAGCCGCTCCGGGGTGCCCTACGAGCAGTACTTC. Looking up the rest from reference TRBV7-9 and TRBJ2-7 gives the full variable domain: DTGVSQNPRHKITKRGQNVTFRCDPISEHNRLYWYRQTLGQGPEFLTYFQNEAQLEKSRLLSDRFSAERPKGSFSTLEIQRTEQGDSAMYLCASSRSGVPYEQYFGPGTRLTVT.

The chain is built from TRBV9 and TRBJ2-3; 7 bases agree with TRBD2. The J segment lost 7 bases and the V segment lost 4 bases, leaving 18 bases of the junction unmatched. Per germline, CDR1 SGDLS and CDR2 YYNGEE. CDR3 length: 17 amino acids. The CDR3 DNA reads as TGTGCCAGCAGCCCAAATGACGTAGGACGGGGGGAAAATACGCAGTATTTT. This codes for CASSPNDVGRGENTQYF.

V usage is TRBV23-1 and J usage is TRBJ2-7; D might be TRBD1 (6 bases). TRBV23-1 is identified as an open reading frame with a role that is uncertain. This CDR3 spans 16 amino acids. V dropped 4 bases and J dropped 0 bases, with 16 bases sitting between them. The CDR3 spells CASSPVIWDTSYEQYF. The CDR3 DNA follows: TGCGCCAGCAGTCCAGTGATCTGGGACACCTCCTACGAGCAGTACTTC.

This clonotype showed up many times. J is TRBJ1-2 and V is TRBV20-1; D is perhaps TRBD1 (5 bases). Trimming pared 6 bases from V and 7 bases from J, leaving 21 bases between. CDR3 length: 14 residues. Per germline, CDR1 DFQATT and CDR2 SNEGSKA (reference sequence). CDR3 protein: CSAPGAFELGGYTF. The DNA for the CDR3 is TGCAGTGCCCCCGGGGCTTTCGAGTTGGGTGGCTACACCTTC.

This clonotype has just a few counts. The chain is built from TRBV10-2 and TRBJ1-5; maybe TRBD1 (5 bases). Germline CDR1 is WSHSY and CDR2 is SAAADI. The CDR3 has 14 residues. V lost 6 bases and J lost 4, with 13 bases in between. This CDR3 is CASSDGGWNQPQHF. CDR3 sequence (DNA): TGCGCCAGCAGCGATGGGGGATGGAATCAGCCCCAGCATTTT.

This clonotype was seen ten or more times. The chain links TRBV10-3 to TRBJ1-2, with 8 bases that match TRBD1. This CDR3 has 14 residues. V lost 7 bases to trimming and J lost 0 bases; unmatched junction nucleotides: 4. The V gene's germline CDR1 is ENHRY and CDR2 SYGVKD. CDR3 in amino acids: CAIIGTGSNYGYTF. DNA for the CDR3: TGTGCCATCATTGGGACAGGCTCTAACTATGGCTACACCTTC.

This clonotype was observed a handful of times. The V gene is TRBV21-1, the J gene TRBJ2-3; no check of the table's D call, TRBD2, against the DNA was made. TRBV21-1 is deemed a pseudogene. The CDR3 has 17 residues. The CDR3 reads CASSMGTSGRRADTQYF. CDR3 nucleotide sequence: TGTGCCAGCAGCATGGGGACTAGCGGCCGCCGGGCAGATACGCAGTATTTT.

This clonotype appeared a few times. V is TRBV30 and J is TRBJ2-7; 7 bases agree with TRBD2. Germline V gene data show CDR1 as GTSNPN and CDR2 as SVGIG (reference sequence). V lost 0 bases, J lost 5 bases, and 13 bases stayed unmatched. The CDR3 spans 16 residues. The CDR3 DNA is TGTGCCTGGAGTGTAGGGCGGGAGTCTGGGGTTGACGAGCAGTACTTC. Translating it yields CAWSVGRESGVDEQYF.

The rearrangement links TRBV7-2 to TRBJ2-7; D possibly corresponds to TRBD1 (5 bases). This CDR3 comprises 13 residues. The V gene's germline CDR1 is SGHTA and CDR2 FQGNSA. V lost 5 bases and J lost 6, with 14 bases in between. In DNA form, the CDR3 reads TGTGCCAGCAGCACTACCGACAGTGCCGAGCAGTACTTC. Its translation: CASSTTDSAEQYF.

This clonotype was picked up a small number of times. The chain links TRBV10-1 to TRBJ2-5; D unclear. CDR1 and CDR2 (germline): WNHNN, SYGVQD (reference sequence). The CDR3 is 13 residues long. V gave up 3 bases and J gave up 2 bases, with 7 bases separating them. As DNA, the CDR3 is TGCGCCAGCAGTGATGGAGTACAAGAGACCCAGTACTTC. Translated, it gives CASSDGVQETQYF.

Only a few counts were recorded for this clonotype. The genes are TRBV27 and TRBJ2-3; no firm D call. The CDR3 length is 14 residues. The V end was cut by 5 bases, the J end by 1 base, with 10 bases between. Germline CDR1 is MNHEY and CDR2 is SMNVEV (reference sequence). The CDR3 here is CASSPGYGTDTQYF. CDR3 DNA: TGTGCCAGCAGTCCCGGGTACGGCACAGATACGCAGTATTTT.

This clonotype has only a few counts. The chain carries TRBV6-6 and TRBJ2-5; D remains ambiguous. Per the germline V gene, CDR1 is MNHNY and CDR2 is SVGAGI (reference sequence). The V end lost 2 bases, the J end lost 3 bases, and 4 bases lay between the germline ends. The CDR3 totals 12 residues. The CDR3 sequence: CASSYPKETQYF. The CDR3 coding sequence is TGTGCCAGCAGTTACCCAAAAGAGACCCAGTACTTC.

This clonotype was seen a handful of times. The chain employs TRBV2 and TRBJ1-1; TRBD1 matches at 8 bases. Germline V gene sequence: CDR1 SNHLY, CDR2 FYNNEI. CDR3 length: 18 residues. J lost 4 bases, V lost 6 bases, and 19 bases had no gene match. This chain's CDR3 is CASSKGPDRGRSGTEAFF. In nucleotides, the CDR3 is TGTGCCAGCAGCAAAGGTCCCGACAGGGGTAGATCGGGCACTGAAGCTTTCTTT.

This clonotype has ten or more counts. The J gene is TRBJ2-7, the V gene TRBV10-3; D could derive from TRBD1 or TRBD2 (5 bases each). The germline gives CDR1 ENHRY, CDR2 SYGVKD. The CDR3 is 14 amino acids. Trimming left V 10 bases short and J 1 base short, with 17 bases between. Here the CDR3 DNA reads TGTGCCACCCGGGACCGCGAGGAATCCTACGAGCAGTACTTC. It translates to CATRDREESYEQYF.

This clonotype was picked up a small number of times. CDR3 region: CASSLSPSGRVEQFF. For the CDR3, the DNA is TGTGCCAGCAGCTTAAGTCCTAGCGGGAGGGTGGAGCAGTTCTTC. This rearrangement joins TRBV7-9 to TRBJ2-1; 12 nucleotides line up with TRBD2. Germline CDR1 and CDR2: SEHNR and FQNEAQ (reference sequence). The CDR3 length is 15 residues. V was pared by 2 bases and J by 10 bases, with 6 bases of the junction left unmatched.

This clonotype was counted only a few times. The chain is built from TRBV6-5 and TRBJ2-1; TRBD2 aligns across 7 bases. CDR1 and CDR2 (germline): MNHEY, SVGAGI. The CDR3 extends over 15 amino acids. V lost 1 base to trimming and J lost 5 bases; unmatched junction nucleotides: 5. The CDR3 DNA sequence: TGTGCCAGCAGTTACTTAGCTAGCGGAGACAATGAGCAGTTCTTC. Amino acids: CASSYLASGDNEQFF.

V is TRBV27 and J is TRBJ2-7; 10 bases align to TRBD2. The CDR3 is made up of 14 amino acids. After removal of 4 bases from V and 3 bases from J, the junction contained 3 bases not matched to a gene. CDR1 and CDR2 from the germline V gene are MNHEY and SMNVEV (reference sequence). CDR3 in DNA: TGTGCCAGCAGTTACACTAGCGGGGACTACGAGCAGTACTTC. Translated, it gives CASSYTSGDYEQYF.

This chain links TRBV20-1 with TRBJ1-2; possible D gene TRBD1, 5 bases. Germline CDR1 and CDR2: DFQATT and SNEGSKA (reference sequence). With 6 bases removed from V and 3 bases from J, the gap between germline ends came to 11 bases. The length of the CDR3 is 12 residues. The CDR3: CSAPWGDYGYTF. The CDR3 DNA follows: TGCAGTGCCCCGTGGGGGGACTATGGCTACACCTTC.

This clonotype was picked up a small number of times. The chain employs TRBV21-1 and TRBJ2-3; the table's D call, TRBD1, has no DNA check behind it. TRBV21-1 is noted as a pseudogene. The CDR3 extends over 17 amino acids. CDR3 region: CASIPRRRGRSTDTQYF. For the CDR3, the DNA is TGTGCCAGCATCCCAAGGAGGAGGGGGCGAAGCACAGATACGCAGTATTTT.

This clonotype was found many times. The V and J genes are TRBV7-9 and TRBJ2-7, with a weak D call TRBD2 (6 bases). V was clipped by 4 bases and J by 4 bases, with 11 bases between them. Germline CDR1 is SEHNR and CDR2 is FQNEAQ (reference sequence). This CDR3 region has 13 residues. CDR3 sequence (DNA): TGTGCCAGCAGCTCGGGAGAGAGGTACGAGCAGTACTTC. Translation: CASSSGERYEQYF.

The sample holds a few counts of this clonotype. The chain uses TRBV5-1 and TRBJ2-1; 13 positions match TRBD2. The ends lost 4 bases at V and 8 bases at J; junction bases unmatched: 6. The CDR3 contains 15 residues. Germline CDR1 and CDR2: SGHRS and YFSETQ. The CDR3 DNA reads as TGCGCCAGCAGCGTGGGACTAGCGGGATCCGATGAGCAGTTCTTC. Translated, it gives CASSVGLAGSDEQFF.

This clonotype was seen a handful of times. The J gene is TRBJ2-2, the V gene TRBV2; 14 nucleotides agree with TRBD2. With V trimmed by 6 bases and J by 6 bases, 6 bases remained unmatched. This CDR3 has 16 amino acids. CDR1 is SNHLY and CDR2 is FYNNEI in the germline V gene. CDR3 nucleotides: TGTGCCAGCAGGGGGGGACTAGCGGGAGTTTCCGGGGAGCTGTTTTTT. Amino acid sequence: CASRGGLAGVSGELFF.